These 28 T cell receptor beta chains came from one sample sequenced in a study of T-cell reconstitution after alpha-beta-depleted transplantation in children. The library targeted TCRbeta and was prepared with unique molecular identifiers. TCRdb fed the PCR reads into MiXCR, producing one record per CDR3 protein. The sample lists over 150,000 distinct CDR3 sequences, around 6.8% occurring once. Material: PBMCs from the stem cell graft donor, obtained from the stem cell graft. All receptors come from a human donor who donated a stem cell graft to a child with Wiskott-Aldrich syndrome.

In its sample, this clonotype ranks as medium-sized (0.01 to 0.1%). The V and J genes are TRBV29-1 and TRBJ2-1; possibly TRBD2 for D (6 bases). The V gene lost 1 base and the J gene lost 4 bases, with 11 bases spanning the gap. This CDR3 has 14 residues. CDR1 and CDR2 from the germline V gene are SQVTM and ANQGSEA. CDR3 residues: CSVEVGTPYNEQFF. The CDR3 DNA reads TGCAGCGTTGAAGTCGGGACTCCGTACAATGAGCAGTTCTTC.

This clonotype was seen ten or more times. The genes are TRBV9 and TRBJ2-7, with D unresolved. The ends were cut back, 2 bases at V and 2 bases at J, with 11 bases in the middle. The germline V gene encodes CDR1 SGDLS and CDR2 YYNGEE. CDR3 size: 14 residues. CDR3 region: CASSVGTIPYEQYF. CDR3 nucleotide sequence: TGTGCCAGCAGCGTGGGCACTATCCCCTACGAGCAGTACTTC.

This clonotype was detected many times. The V call is TRBV5-8, the J call TRBJ2-2; 9 bases are a match to TRBD2. V lost 0 bases to trimming and J lost 5 bases; unmatched junction nucleotides: 8. The CDR3 length is 17 residues. Looked up from germline, CDR1 is SGHTS and CDR2 is YDEGEE. The DNA of the CDR3 is TGTGCCAGCAGCTTGGGAGCGGGGGGTCTGAGAACCGGGGAGCTGTTTTTT. Translation gives CASSLGAGGLRTGELFF.

This clonotype appeared many times. The chain employs TRBV6-5 and TRBJ2-7, with a weak D call TRBD2 (6 bases). The V gene lost 0 bases and the J gene lost 6 bases, with 9 bases spanning the gap. Germline V lookup: CDR1 MNHEY, CDR2 SVGAGI. This CDR3 spans 13 amino acids. In DNA, the CDR3 is TGTGCCAGCAGTTACTCTGGGGGGAGCGAGCAGTACTTC. Translating it yields CASSYSGGSEQYF.

This clonotype was observed many times. This chain connects TRBV10-3 to TRBJ1-5; D is uncertain. The germline V gene encodes CDR1 ENHRY and CDR2 SYGVKD. V was clipped by 2 bases and J by 2 bases, with 10 bases between them. CDR3 size: 15 residues. In nucleotides, the CDR3 is TGTGCCATCAGTGAGAACGGGGTGGGCAATCAGCCCCAGCATTTT. It encodes CAISENGVGNQPQHF.

Many counts were recorded for this clonotype. This chain uses TRBV10-2 with TRBJ1-5; D remains unclear. The CDR3 contains 14 residues. Trimming removed 2 bases at V and 1 base at J, with 6 bases between. Germline-derived CDR1 and CDR2 are WSHSY and SAAADI. The DNA of the CDR3 is TGCGCCAGCAGTGAGACCAAAAGCAATCAGCCCCAGCATTTT. This translates into CASSETKSNQPQHF.

This clonotype occurred many times. The gene calls are TRBV7-9 and TRBJ2-7; perhaps TRBD1 as D (6 bases). The CDR3 length is 13 residues. Germline V lookup: CDR1 SEHNR, CDR2 FQNEAQ (reference sequence). V dropped 5 bases and J dropped 10 bases, with 18 bases sitting between them. The CDR3 spells CASSPPAGDEQYF. CDR3 coding DNA: TGTGCCAGCAGCCCCCCGGCAGGGGATGAACAGTACTTC.

The table lists this clonotype with a few counts. The chain has TRBV7-2 and TRBJ1-1; TRBD1 aligns across 9 bases. Germline V gene lookup returns CDR1 SGHTA and CDR2 FQGNSA. CDR3 length: 17 amino acids. Losses at the gene ends were 2 bases for V and 1 base for J; bases not matched to a gene: 8. CDR3 residues: CASSLHHRGLKNTEAFF. In DNA, the CDR3 is TGTGCCAGCAGCTTACACCACAGGGGGCTGAAGAACACTGAAGCTTTCTTT. Supplemented by reference TRBV7-2 and TRBJ1-1, the full variable domain reads GAGVSQSPSNKVTEKGKDVELRCDPISGHTALYWYRQSLGQGLEFLIYFQGNSAPDKSGLPSDRFSAERTGGSVSTLTIQRTQQEDSAVYLCASSLHHRGLKNTEAFFGQGTRLTVV.

This clonotype appeared many times. The CDR3 DNA is TGCAGCGTTGCCAGGATAGACGAGACCCAGTACTTC. Translating gives CSVARIDETQYF. This rearrangement joins TRBV29-1 to TRBJ2-5; D remains ambiguous. The germline gives CDR1 SQVTM, CDR2 ANQGSEA. The CDR3 sequence is 12 residues long. Trimming stripped 4 bases from V and 5 bases from J, with 11 bases between.

The sample holds many counts of this clonotype. The chain links TRBV20-1 to TRBJ2-1; 11 bases align to TRBD2. This CDR3 is 16 amino acids long. CDR1 DFQATT and CDR2 SNEGSKA come from the germline V gene (reference sequence). J gave up 12 bases and V 3 bases, and 16 bases lay outside the gene matches. The CDR3 region has the DNA TGCAGTGCTAGTCTATTAGCGGGAGGGCCGAGGGGATGGCAGTTCTTC. Its translation: CSASLLAGGPRGWQFF.

This clonotype has ten or more counts. This chain links TRBV12-3 or TRBV12-4 with TRBJ2-1; tentatively, D is TRBD1 or TRBD2 (5 bases each). Between the trimmed V and J ends, which lost 0 bases and 7 bases, there was a span of 19 bases. This CDR3 spans 17 amino acids. CDR3 protein: CASSLARGGTERNEQFF. In nucleotides, the CDR3 is TGTGCCAGCAGTTTAGCCCGCGGTGGGACGGAGAGAAATGAGCAGTTCTTC.

V usage is TRBV10-3 and J usage is TRBJ2-2, with D unclear. The CDR3 totals 16 residues. Trimming took 0 bases from V and 0 from J, leaving 8 bases between them. Germline V lookup: CDR1 ENHRY, CDR2 SYGVKD. Written as DNA, the CDR3 is TGTGCCATCAGTGAGTCTAAGTTCTCGAACACCGGGGAGCTGTTTTTT. Protein sequence: CAISESKFSNTGELFF.

This clonotype has ten or more counts. V gene TRBV9 combines with J gene TRBJ1-1; no clear D gene. Trimming removed 0 bases at V and 5 bases at J, with 8 bases between. CDR1 is SGDLS and CDR2 is YYNGEE in the germline V gene. This CDR3 contains 13 residues. The CDR3 DNA sequence: TGTGCCAGCAGCGTAGGACCGGGGACTGAAGCTTTCTTT. It translates to CASSVGPGTEAFF.

This clonotype was seen ten or more times. The genes are TRBV24-1 and TRBJ2-2, with 7 bases fitting TRBD2. The germline gives CDR1 KGHDR, CDR2 SFDVKD. This CDR3 contains 16 residues. Trimming cost V 4 bases and J 3 bases; bases outside gene matches: 7. The CDR3 spells CATSDYGLEDTGELFF. CDR3 nucleotide sequence: TGTGCCACCAGTGACTACGGACTAGAGGACACCGGGGAGCTGTTTTTT.

This clonotype was seen ten or more times. This chain links TRBV6-5 with TRBJ2-1, with 9 bases matching TRBD2. Unmatched junction bases numbered 9, after V lost 0 bases and J lost 6 bases. CDR1 and CDR2 (germline): MNHEY, SVGAGI. This CDR3 has 17 amino acids. The CDR3 DNA reads as TGTGCCAGCAGTTACTCACCGCCAGCGGGAGGTCGCAATGAGCAGTTCTTC. It encodes CASSYSPPAGGRNEQFF.

This clonotype was seen repeatedly, ten times or more. This chain links TRBV7-2 with TRBJ1-1, with D possibly TRBD1 on 6 matching bases. Per the germline V gene, CDR1 is SGHTA and CDR2 is FQGNSA. The V end lost 2 bases, the J end lost 0 bases, and 7 bases lay between the germline ends. The CDR3 covers 14 residues. CDR3 protein: CASSLWDMNTEAFF. The CDR3 nucleotides read TGTGCCAGCAGCTTATGGGACATGAACACTGAAGCTTTCTTT.

This clonotype was recorded at least ten times. J is TRBJ2-1 and V is TRBV5-1; no clear D gene. V was trimmed by 3 bases and J by 2 bases, leaving 12 bases between them. This CDR3 comprises 15 residues. Germline V gives CDR1 SGHRS, CDR2 YFSETQ. The CDR3 loop reads CASSWTSDPYNEQFF. The CDR3, as DNA: TGCGCCAGCAGCTGGACCTCCGACCCCTACAATGAGCAGTTCTTC. The whole variable domain, filled in from reference TRBV5-1 and TRBJ2-1, reads KAGVTQTPRYLIKTRGQQVTLSCSPISGHRSVSWYQQTPGQGLQFLFEYFSETQRNKGNFPGRFSGRQFSNSRSEMNVSTLELGDSALYLCASSWTSDPYNEQFFGPGTRLTVL.

This clonotype has a count of ten or more. The genes are TRBV7-6 and TRBJ2-7; the D is unclear. V lost 5 bases and J lost 0, with 11 bases in between. From germline, CDR1 is SGHVS and CDR2 FNYEAQ. The CDR3 is made up of 14 amino acids. CDR3 loop: CASSATVVSYEQYF. As DNA, the CDR3 is TGTGCCAGCAGCGCGACGGTTGTCTCCTACGAGCAGTACTTC.

This clonotype was observed at least ten times. The chain has TRBV10-1 and TRBJ2-1; TRBD2 is a possible D gene (5 bases). Trimming shortened V by 6 bases and J by 6 bases, and 15 bases separated the two germline ends. Germline V gives CDR1 WNHNN, CDR2 SYGVQD (reference sequence). The CDR3 runs 14 residues. Written as DNA, the CDR3 is TGCGCCAGCAGCCGGAGGAGTGGCGGCAATGAGCAGTTCTTC. This sequence encodes CASSRRSGGNEQFF.

This clonotype was counted ten times or more. The chain joins TRBV3-1 to TRBJ2-5; D not certain. V gave up 7 bases and J gave up 0 bases, with 15 bases separating them. Germline V gives CDR1 LGHDT, CDR2 YNNKEL (reference sequence). CDR3 length: 15 amino acids. CDR3 loop: CASTRLNGNQETQYF. CDR3 DNA: TGTGCCAGCACCAGACTCAATGGGAACCAAGAGACCCAGTACTTC.

This clonotype was seen a handful of times. The chain joins TRBV19 to TRBJ2-7, with unresolved D. The CDR3 has 14 residues. The germline CDR1 and CDR2 sequences are LNHDA and SQIVND (reference sequence). The V gene lost 2 bases and the J gene lost 0 bases, with 8 bases spanning the gap. The CDR3, as DNA: TGTGCCAGTAGTATAAGACCTTTCTCCTACGAGCAGTACTTC. This sequence encodes CASSIRPFSYEQYF.

This clonotype was seen ten or more times. The chain recombines TRBV7-9 with TRBJ2-5; weak D call: TRBD1 (5 bases). Trimming removed 5 bases at V and 0 bases at J, with 10 bases between. Germline CDR1 reads SEHNR; CDR2 reads FQNEAQ (reference sequence). The CDR3 contains 14 residues. The CDR3 DNA follows: TGTGCCAGCAGCGAGACAGTGTACCAAGAGACCCAGTACTTC. Protein product: CASSETVYQETQYF. Full variable domain (missing parts from reference TRBV7-9 and TRBJ2-5): DTGVSQNPRHKITKRGQNVTFRCDPISEHNRLYWYRQTLGQGPEFLTYFQNEAQLEKSRLLSDRFSAERPKGSFSTLEIQRTEQGDSAMYLCASSETVYQETQYFGPGTRLLVL.

The chain has TRBV5-6 and TRBJ2-5; the D is unclear. Per germline, CDR1 SGHDT and CDR2 YYEEEE. The germline V and J ends were trimmed by 0 bases and 5 bases, with 8 bases remaining between them. The CDR3 runs 13 residues. CDR3 bases: TGTGCCAGCAGCTTGGCCGCCAGCGAGACCCAGTACTTC. This encodes CASSLAASETQYF.

This clonotype was picked up many times. The rearrangement uses TRBV29-1 and TRBJ2-7, with TRBD1 identical over 8 bases. The CDR3 has 14 amino acids. V shed 5 bases and J 5 bases; nucleotides not matched to a gene: 11. Germline CDR1 SQVTM, CDR2 ANQGSEA. The CDR3 region has the DNA TGCAGCGTTCAGGGGGCACCCCCACCGCACGAGCAGTACTTC. Translating gives CSVQGAPPPHEQYF.

A note on this clonotype: Germline is not matched at one junction end, which may reflect a read error. The chain links TRBV7-3 to TRBJ2-1; TRBD2 aligns across 13 bases. Germline CDR1 and CDR2: SGHTA and FQGTGA. The CDR3 consists of 19 residues. The CDR3 reads CACSLTGTSGALLYNEQFF. The CDR3 DNA is TGTGCCTGCAGTCTAACCGGGACTAGCGGGGCTTTGCTCTACAATGAGCAGTTCTTC.

The table lists this clonotype with many counts. This chain uses TRBV7-9 with TRBJ1-1; 9 bases are a match to TRBD1. Trimming removed 6 bases from V and 1 base from J; junction bases left unmatched: 3. Germline lookup yields CDR1 SEHNR and CDR2 FQNEAQ (reference sequence). This CDR3 region has 14 residues. In DNA, the CDR3 is TGTGCCAGCAGAAGGGACAGGGCGAACACTGAAGCTTTCTTT. Amino acid sequence: CASRRDRANTEAFF.

Many counts were recorded for this clonotype. The chain couples TRBV7-2 to TRBJ2-1; D gene ambiguous. The CDR3 is made up of 13 amino acids. CDR1 SGHTA and CDR2 FQGNSA come from the germline V gene. Trimming removed 5 bases at V and 5 bases at J, with 10 bases between. The CDR3 sequence: CASSVGLHNEQFF. CDR3 coding DNA: TGTGCCAGCAGCGTGGGCCTTCACAATGAGCAGTTCTTC.

This chain uses TRBV14 with TRBJ1-6; D remains ambiguous. This CDR3 has 14 residues. In germline, CDR1 is SGHDN, CDR2 FVKESK. The germline V and J ends were trimmed by 4 bases and 9 bases, with 13 bases remaining between them. DNA for the CDR3: TGTGCCAGCAGCCCGTGGGCGGAAGGTTCACCCCTCCACTTT. This gives the protein CASSPWAEGSPLHF.